What follows is one T cell receptor beta chain and its context. Its target is unknown. The J segment lost 4 bases and the V segment lost 4 bases, leaving 3 bases of the junction unmatched. The CDR3 totals 14 residues. Germline CDR1 SNHLY, CDR2 FYNNEI. This entry comes from a study of CD8+ T cells in alopecia areata. Sample treatment: oral pan-JAK inhibitor, 5-10 mg twice daily. cDNA prepared by RNA extraction and subsequent reverse transcription served as the template for sequencing. The protocol was immunoSEQ multiplex PCR, while the TCRdb copy is restricted to in-frame clones and leaves out a portion. The sample carries under 110,000 clones, roughly 56% recorded once. Broader study findings: In lesional scalp, particularly from alopecia totalis/universalis, clonality was higher than in normal scalp.

The source material was CD8+ T cells sorted from blood, sampled at approximately week 60, from a patient treated with tofacitinib. The rearrangement joins TRBV2 to TRBJ2-3; 9 nucleotides match TRBD1. This sequence was found in a human donor with alopecia areata. The CDR3 loop reads CASSGDREPDTQYF. In DNA, the CDR3 is TGTGCCAGCAGTGGGGACAGGGAACCAGATACGCAGTATTTT.